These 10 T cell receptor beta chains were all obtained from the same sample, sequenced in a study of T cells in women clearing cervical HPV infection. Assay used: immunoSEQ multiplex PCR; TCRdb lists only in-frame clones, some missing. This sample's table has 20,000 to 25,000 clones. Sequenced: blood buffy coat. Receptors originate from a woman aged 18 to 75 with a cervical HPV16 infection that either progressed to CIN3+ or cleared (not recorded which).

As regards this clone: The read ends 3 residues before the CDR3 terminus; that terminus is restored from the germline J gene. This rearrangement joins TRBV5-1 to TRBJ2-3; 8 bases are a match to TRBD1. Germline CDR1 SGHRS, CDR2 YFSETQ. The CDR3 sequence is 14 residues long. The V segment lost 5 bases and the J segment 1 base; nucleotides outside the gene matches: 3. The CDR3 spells CASREGQGTDTQYF. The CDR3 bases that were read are TGCGCCAGCAGGGAGGGACAGGGCACAGATACG.

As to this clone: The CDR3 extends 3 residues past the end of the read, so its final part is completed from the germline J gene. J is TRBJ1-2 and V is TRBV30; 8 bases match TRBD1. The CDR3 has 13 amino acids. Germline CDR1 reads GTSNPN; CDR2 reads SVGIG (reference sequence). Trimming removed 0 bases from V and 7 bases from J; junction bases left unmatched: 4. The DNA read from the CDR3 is TGTGCCTGGAGTGTTACAGGGGGGATTGGC. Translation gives CAWSVTGGIG. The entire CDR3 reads CAWSVTGGIGYTF.

Incomplete CDR3 DNA: TGCGCCAGCAGCCCTCGAGGTGGATCGGGGAACTATGGC. Its translation is CASSPRGGSGNYG. The complete CDR3 sequence is CASSPRGGSGNYGYTF. V is TRBV5-1 and J is TRBJ1-2, with D unresolved. Read sequence stops 3 residues before the CDR3 end, and the germline J gene provides the missing end. Trimming took 4 bases from V and 2 from J, leaving 18 bases between them. CDR3 length: 16 residues. CDR1 SGHRS and CDR2 YFSETQ come from the germline V gene.

The sequenced part of the CDR3 DNA is TGCGCCAGCAGCCAGGTAGCGGGATATACG. As protein: CASSQVAGYT. In full, the CDR3 reads CASSQVAGYTQYF. This chain connects TRBV4-1 to TRBJ2-3; 8 bases map to TRBD2. The missing CDR3 end, 3 residues past where the read stops, is filled in from the germline J gene. Trimming removed 3 bases from V and 7 bases from J; junction bases left unmatched: 3. Germline V lookup: CDR1 MGHRA, CDR2 YSYEKL. The CDR3 sequence is 13 residues long.

CDR3 sequence: CASSGLNNKNTEAFF. The sequenced CDR3 bases are TGTGCCAGCAGTGGACTAAACAATAAGAACACTGAA. The chain combines TRBV6-1 with TRBJ1-1, with D unresolved. With the read ending 3 residues before the CDR3 end, the germline J gene is used to fill in that end. The length of the CDR3 is 15 residues. V was trimmed by 4 bases and J by 1 base, leaving 13 bases between them. Germline CDR1 MNHNS, CDR2 SASEGT.

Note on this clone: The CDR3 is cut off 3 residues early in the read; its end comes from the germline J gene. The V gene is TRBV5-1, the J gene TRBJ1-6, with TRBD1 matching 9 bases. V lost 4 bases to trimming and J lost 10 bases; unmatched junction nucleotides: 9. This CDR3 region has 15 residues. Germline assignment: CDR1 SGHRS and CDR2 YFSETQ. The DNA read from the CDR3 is TGCGCCAGCAGCGAACCGGGACAGGGAGGCTCACCC. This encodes CASSEPGQGGSP. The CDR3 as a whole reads CASSEPGQGGSPLHF. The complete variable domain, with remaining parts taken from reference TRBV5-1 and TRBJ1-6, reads KAGVTQTPRYLIKTRGQQVTLSCSPISGHRSVSWYQQTPGQGLQFLFEYFSETQRNKGNFPGRFSGRQFSNSRSEMNVSTLELGDSALYLCASSEPGQGGSPLHFGNGTRLTVT.

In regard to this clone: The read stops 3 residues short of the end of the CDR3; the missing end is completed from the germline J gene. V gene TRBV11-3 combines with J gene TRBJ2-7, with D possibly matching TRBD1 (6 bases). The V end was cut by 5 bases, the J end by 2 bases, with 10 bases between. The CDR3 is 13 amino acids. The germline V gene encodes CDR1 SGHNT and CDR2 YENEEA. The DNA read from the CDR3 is TGTGCCAGCAGCCTCGGACAGACCTACGAG. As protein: CASSLGQTYE. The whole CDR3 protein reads CASSLGQTYEQYF.

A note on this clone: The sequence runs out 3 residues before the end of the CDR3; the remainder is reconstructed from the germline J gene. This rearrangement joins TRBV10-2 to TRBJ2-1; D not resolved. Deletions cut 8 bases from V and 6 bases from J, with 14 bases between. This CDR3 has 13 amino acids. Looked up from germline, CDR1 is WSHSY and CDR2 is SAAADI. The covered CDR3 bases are TGCGCCAGCGGTTTAATTAGCCCCAATGAG. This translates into CASGLISPNE. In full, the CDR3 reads CASGLISPNEQFF.

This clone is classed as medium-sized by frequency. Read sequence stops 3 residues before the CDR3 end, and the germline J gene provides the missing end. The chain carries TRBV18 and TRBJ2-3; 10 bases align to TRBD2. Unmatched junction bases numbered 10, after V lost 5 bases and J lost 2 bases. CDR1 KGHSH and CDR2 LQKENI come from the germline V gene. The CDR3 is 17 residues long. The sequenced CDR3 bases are TGTGCCAGCTCAGGGGCTAGCGGGAGAGACCTCACAGATACG. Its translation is CASSGASGRDLTDT. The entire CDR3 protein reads CASSGASGRDLTDTQYF.

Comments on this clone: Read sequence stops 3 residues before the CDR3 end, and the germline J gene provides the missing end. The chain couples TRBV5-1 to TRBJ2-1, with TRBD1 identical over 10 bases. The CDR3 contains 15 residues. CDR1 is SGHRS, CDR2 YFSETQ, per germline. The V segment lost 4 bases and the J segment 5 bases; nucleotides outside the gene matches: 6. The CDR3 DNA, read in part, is TGCGCCAGCAGCCCCCGGACAGGGGGGGACAATGAG. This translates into CASSPRTGGDNE. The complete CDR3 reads CASSPRTGGDNEQFF.